This T cell receptor beta chain originates from a study of metastatic and nonmetastatic thyroid tumors. This clone appeared many times. Trimming left V 4 bases short and J 6 bases short, with 7 bases between. Germline CDR1 reads SGHRS; CDR2 reads YFSETQ. The CDR3 is 12 amino acids. TCRdb re-clonotyped the PCR reads through MiXCR. The data show some 15,000 clones, around 25% seen once. Patients had received no treatment of any kind before thyroid surgery. This clonotype was sampled from a male donor with papillary thyroid cancer or a benign thyroid nodule (not recorded which). Some clones in this sample may be carry-over from other donors' samples. Sequencing input: blood. The chain links TRBV5-1 to TRBJ1-4; D is undetermined. CDR3 amino acids: CASSGDDEKLFF. The DNA of the CDR3 is TGCGCCAGCAGCGGAGATGATGAAAAACTGTTTTTT.